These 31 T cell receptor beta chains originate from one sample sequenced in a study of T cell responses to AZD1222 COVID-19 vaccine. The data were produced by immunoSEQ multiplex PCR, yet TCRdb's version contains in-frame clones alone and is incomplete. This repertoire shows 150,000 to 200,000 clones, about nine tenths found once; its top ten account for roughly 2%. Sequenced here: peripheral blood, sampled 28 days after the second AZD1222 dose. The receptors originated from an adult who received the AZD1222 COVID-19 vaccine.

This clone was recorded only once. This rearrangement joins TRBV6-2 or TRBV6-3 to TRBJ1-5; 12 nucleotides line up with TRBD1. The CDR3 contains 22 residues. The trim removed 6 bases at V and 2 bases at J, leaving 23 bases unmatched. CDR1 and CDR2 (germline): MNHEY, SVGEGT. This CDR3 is CASSPSRTPGQGARWGNQPQHF. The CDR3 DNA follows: TGTGCCAGCAGCCCCTCCAGGACCCCGGGACAGGGGGCTAGGTGGGGCAATCAGCCCCAGCATTTT.

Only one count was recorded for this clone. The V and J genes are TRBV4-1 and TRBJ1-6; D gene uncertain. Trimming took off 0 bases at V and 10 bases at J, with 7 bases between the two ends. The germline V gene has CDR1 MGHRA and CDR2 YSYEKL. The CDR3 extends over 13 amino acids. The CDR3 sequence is CASSQEQISPLHF. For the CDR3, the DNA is TGCGCCAGCAGCCAAGAACAAATCTCACCCCTCCACTTT.

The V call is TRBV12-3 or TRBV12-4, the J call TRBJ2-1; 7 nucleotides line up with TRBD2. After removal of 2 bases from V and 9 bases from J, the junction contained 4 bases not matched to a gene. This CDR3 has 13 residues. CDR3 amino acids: CASSLYGGGEQFF. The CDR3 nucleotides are TGTGCCAGCAGTTTATATGGGGGGGGTGAGCAGTTCTTC.

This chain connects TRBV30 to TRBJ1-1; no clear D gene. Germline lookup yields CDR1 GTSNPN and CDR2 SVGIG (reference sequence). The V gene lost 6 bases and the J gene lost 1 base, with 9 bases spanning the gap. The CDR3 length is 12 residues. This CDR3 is CACQRSNTEAFF. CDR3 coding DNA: TGTGCCTGCCAACGGTCGAACACTGAAGCTTTCTTT.

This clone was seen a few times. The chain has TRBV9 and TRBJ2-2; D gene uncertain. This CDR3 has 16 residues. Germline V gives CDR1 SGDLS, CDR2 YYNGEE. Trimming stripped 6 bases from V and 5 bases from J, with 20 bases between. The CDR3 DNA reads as TGTGCCAGCACCACCCCCTCTGGCACTTCGACCGGGGAGCTGTTTTTT. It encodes CASTTPSGTSTGELFF. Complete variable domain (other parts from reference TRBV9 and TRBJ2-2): DSGVTQTPKHLITATGQRVTLRCSPRSGDLSVYWYQQSLDQGLQFLIQYYNGEERAKGNILERFSAQQFPDLHSELNLSSLELGDSALYFCASTTPSGTSTGELFFGEGSRLTVL.

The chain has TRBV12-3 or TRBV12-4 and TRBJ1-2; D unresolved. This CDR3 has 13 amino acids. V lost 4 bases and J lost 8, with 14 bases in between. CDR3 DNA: TGTGCCAGCAGTTACCGAAGGAGTCCGGGCTACACCTTC. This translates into CASSYRRSPGYTF.

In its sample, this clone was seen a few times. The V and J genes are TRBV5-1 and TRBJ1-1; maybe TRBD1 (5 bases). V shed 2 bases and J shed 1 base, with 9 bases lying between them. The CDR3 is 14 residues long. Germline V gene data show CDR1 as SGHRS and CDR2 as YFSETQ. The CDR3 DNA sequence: TGCGCCAGCAGCTTCCAGGGAGAGAACACTGAAGCTTTCTTT. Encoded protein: CASSFQGENTEAFF.

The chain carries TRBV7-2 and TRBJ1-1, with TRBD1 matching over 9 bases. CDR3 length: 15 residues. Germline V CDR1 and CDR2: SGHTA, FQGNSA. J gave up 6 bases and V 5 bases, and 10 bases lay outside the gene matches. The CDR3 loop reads CASSHNGQGLAEAFF. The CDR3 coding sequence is TGTGCCAGCAGCCATAATGGACAGGGGTTGGCTGAAGCTTTCTTT.

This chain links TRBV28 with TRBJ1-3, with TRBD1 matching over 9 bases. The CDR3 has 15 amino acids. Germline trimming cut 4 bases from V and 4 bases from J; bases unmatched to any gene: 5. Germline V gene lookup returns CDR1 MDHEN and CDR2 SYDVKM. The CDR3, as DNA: TGTGCCAGCAGTTCCTCGGGACAGGGCGGAAACACCATATATTTT. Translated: CASSSSGQGGNTIYF.

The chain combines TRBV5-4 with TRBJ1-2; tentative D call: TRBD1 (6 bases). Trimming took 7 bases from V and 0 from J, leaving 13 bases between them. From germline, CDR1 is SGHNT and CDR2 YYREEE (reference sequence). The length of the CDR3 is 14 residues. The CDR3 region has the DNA TGTGCCAGCTGGGGGGGCGTCACTAACTATGGCTACACCTTC. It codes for CASWGGVTNYGYTF.

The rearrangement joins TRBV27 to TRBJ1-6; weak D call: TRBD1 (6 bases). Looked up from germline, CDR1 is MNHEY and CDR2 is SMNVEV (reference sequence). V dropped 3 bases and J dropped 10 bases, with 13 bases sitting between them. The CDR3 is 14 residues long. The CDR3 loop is CASSFRQVGSPLHF. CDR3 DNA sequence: TGTGCCAGCAGTTTTCGACAGGTCGGATCACCCCTCCACTTT.

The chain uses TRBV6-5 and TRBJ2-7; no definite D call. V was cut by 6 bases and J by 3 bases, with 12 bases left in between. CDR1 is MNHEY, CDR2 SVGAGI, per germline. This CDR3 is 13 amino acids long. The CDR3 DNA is TGTGCCAGCAGGGGCGGAGCGCACTACGAGCAGTACTTC. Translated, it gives CASRGGAHYEQYF.

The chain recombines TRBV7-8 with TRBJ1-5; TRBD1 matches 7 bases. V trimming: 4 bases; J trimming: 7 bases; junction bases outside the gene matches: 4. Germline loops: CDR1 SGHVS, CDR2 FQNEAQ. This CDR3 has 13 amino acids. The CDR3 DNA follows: TGTGCCAGCAGCTCAGGGGGGAGCCAGCCCCAGCATTTT. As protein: CASSSGGSQPQHF.

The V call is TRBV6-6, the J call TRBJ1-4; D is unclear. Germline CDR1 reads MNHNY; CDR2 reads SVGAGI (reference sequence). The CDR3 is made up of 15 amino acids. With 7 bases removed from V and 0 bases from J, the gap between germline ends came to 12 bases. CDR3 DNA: TGTGCCAGCACCGAACGGTTCGCAACTAATGAAAAACTGTTTTTT. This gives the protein CASTERFATNEKLFF.

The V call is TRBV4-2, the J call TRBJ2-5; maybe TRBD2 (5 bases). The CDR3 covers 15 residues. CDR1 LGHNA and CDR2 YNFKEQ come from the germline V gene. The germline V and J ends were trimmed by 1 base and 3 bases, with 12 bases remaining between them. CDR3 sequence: CASSQVKSGKETQYF. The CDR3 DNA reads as TGTGCCAGCAGCCAAGTTAAGAGCGGAAAAGAGACCCAGTACTTC.

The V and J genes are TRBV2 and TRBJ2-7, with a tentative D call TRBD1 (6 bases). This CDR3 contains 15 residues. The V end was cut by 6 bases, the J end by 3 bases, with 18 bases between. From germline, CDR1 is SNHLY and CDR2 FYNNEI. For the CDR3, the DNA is TGTGCCAGCAGAAGTGATGGGGGCAGCAACTACGAGCAGTACTTC. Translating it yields CASRSDGGSNYEQYF.

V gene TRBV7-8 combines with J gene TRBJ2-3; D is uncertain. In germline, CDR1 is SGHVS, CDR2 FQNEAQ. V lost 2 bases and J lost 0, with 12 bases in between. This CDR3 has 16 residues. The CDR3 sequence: CASSLRYRPSTDTQYF. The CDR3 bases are TGTGCCAGCAGCTTACGGTACAGACCTAGCACAGATACGCAGTATTTT.

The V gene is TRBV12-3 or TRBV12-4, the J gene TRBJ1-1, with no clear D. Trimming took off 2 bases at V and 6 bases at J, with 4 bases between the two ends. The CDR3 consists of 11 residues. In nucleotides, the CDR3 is TGTGCCAGCAGTTTAAGTTCTGAAGCTTTCTTT. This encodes CASSLSSEAFF.

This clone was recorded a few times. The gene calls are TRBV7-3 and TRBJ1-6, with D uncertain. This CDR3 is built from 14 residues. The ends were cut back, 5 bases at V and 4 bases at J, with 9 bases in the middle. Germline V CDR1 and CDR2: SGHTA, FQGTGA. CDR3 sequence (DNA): TGTGCCAGCAGCGAAGGCGGATATAATTCACCCCTCCACTTT. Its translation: CASSEGGYNSPLHF. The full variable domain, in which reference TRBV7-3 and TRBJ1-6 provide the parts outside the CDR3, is GAGVSQTPSNKVTEKGKYVELRCDPISGHTALYWYRQSLGQGPEFLIYFQGTGAADDSGLPNDRFFAVRPEGSVSTLKIQRTERGDSAVYLCASSEGGYNSPLHFGNGTRLTVT.

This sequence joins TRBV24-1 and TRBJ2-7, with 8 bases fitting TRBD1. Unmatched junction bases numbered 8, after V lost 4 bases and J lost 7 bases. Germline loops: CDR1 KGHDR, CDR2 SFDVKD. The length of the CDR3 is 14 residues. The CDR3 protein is CATSETQGAGEQYF. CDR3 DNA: TGTGCCACCAGTGAAACTCAGGGGGCGGGGGAGCAGTACTTC.

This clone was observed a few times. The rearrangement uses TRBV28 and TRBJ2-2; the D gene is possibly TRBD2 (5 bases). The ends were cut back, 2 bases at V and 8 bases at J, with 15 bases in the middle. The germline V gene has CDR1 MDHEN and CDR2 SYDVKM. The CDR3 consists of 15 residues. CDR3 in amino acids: CASSLKRNPTGELFF. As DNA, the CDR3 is TGTGCCAGCAGTTTAAAGCGGAACCCGACGGGGGAGCTGTTTTTT.

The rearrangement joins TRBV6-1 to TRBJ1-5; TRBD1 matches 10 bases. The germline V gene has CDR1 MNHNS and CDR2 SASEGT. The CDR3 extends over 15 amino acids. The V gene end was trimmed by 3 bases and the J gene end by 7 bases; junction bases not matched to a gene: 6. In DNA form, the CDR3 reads TGTGCCAGCAGTGAGGGACAGGGGTTTGGACAGCCCCAGCATTTT. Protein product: CASSEGQGFGQPQHF.

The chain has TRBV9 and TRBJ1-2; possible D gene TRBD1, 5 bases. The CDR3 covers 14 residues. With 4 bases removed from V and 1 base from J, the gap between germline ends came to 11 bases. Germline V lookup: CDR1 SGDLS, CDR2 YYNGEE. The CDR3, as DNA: TGTGCCAGCAGCTCCCCGGACATTAACTATGGCTACACCTTC. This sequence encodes CASSSPDINYGYTF.

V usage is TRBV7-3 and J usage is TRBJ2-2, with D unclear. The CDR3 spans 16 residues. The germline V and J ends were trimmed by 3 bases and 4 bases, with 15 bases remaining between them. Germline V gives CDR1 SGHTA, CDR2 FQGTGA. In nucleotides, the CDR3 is TGTGCCAGCAGCTTCCAGACGCAACCGGGCACCGGGGAGCTGTTTTTT. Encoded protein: CASSFQTQPGTGELFF.

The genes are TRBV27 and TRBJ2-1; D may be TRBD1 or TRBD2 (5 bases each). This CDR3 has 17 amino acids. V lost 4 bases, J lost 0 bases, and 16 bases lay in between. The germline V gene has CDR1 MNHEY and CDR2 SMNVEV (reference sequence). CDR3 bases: TGTGCCAGCAGTTCGCCGCCGTGGGGGAGCTCCTACAATGAGCAGTTCTTC. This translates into CASSSPPWGSSYNEQFF.

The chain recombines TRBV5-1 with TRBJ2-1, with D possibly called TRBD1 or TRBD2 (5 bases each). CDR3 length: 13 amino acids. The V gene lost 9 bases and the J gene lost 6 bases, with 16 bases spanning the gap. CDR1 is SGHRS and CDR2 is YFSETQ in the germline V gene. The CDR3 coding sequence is TGCGCCACCACGTGGGGACCGACCAATGAGCAGTTCTTC. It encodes CATTWGPTNEQFF.

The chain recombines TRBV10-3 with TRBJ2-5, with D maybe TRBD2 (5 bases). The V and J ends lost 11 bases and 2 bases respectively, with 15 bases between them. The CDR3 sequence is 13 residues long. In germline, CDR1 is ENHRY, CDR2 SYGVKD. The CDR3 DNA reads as TGTGCCCTCCGCGGGCAGGCTCAAGAGACCCAGTACTTC. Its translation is CALRGQAQETQYF.

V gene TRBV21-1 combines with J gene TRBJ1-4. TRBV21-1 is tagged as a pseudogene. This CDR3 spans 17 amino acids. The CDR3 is CASSKRVTRATNEKLFF. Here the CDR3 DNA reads TGTGCCAGCAGCAAAAGGGTAACACGAGCAACTAATGAAAAACTGTTTTTT.

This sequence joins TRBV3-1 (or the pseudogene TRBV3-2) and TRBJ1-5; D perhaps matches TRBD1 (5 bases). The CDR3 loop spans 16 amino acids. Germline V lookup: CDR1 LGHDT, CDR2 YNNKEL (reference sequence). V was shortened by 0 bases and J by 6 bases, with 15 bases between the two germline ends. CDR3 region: CASSQDAQVGRQPQHF. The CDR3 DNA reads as TGTGCCAGCAGCCAAGACGCACAGGTTGGCCGTCAGCCCCAGCATTTT.

DNA of the CDR3: TGTGCCAGCAGCCAAGGTGAGCTCAATGGTGAAGCTTTCTTT. This codes for CASSQGELNGEAFF. This rearrangement joins TRBV3-1 (or the pseudogene TRBV3-2) to TRBJ1-1, with unresolved D. The germline CDR1 and CDR2 sequences are LGHDT and YNNKEL (reference sequence). This CDR3 has 14 residues. Between the trimmed V and J ends, which lost 1 base and 7 bases, there was a span of 13 bases.

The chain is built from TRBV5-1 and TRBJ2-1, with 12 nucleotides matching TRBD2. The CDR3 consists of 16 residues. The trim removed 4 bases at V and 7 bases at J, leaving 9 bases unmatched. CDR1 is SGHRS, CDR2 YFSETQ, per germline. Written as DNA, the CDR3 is TGCGCCAGCAGCAAACCGGGACTAGCGGGTGTTAATGAGCAGTTCTTC. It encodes CASSKPGLAGVNEQFF.